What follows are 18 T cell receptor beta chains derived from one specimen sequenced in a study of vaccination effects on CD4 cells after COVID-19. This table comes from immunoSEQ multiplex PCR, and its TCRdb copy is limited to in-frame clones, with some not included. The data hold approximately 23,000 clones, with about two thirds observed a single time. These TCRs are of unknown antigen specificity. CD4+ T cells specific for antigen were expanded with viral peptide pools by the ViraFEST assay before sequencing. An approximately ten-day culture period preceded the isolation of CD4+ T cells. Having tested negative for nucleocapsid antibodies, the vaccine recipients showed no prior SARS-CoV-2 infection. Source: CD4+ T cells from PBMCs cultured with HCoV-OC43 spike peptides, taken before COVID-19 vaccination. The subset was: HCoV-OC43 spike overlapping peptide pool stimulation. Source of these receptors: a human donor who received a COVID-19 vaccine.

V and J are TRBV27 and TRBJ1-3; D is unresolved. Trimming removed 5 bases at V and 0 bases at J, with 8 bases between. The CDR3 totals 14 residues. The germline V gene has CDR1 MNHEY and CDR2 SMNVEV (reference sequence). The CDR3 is CASSTAPSGNTIYF. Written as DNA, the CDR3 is TGTGCCAGCAGTACGGCTCCCTCTGGAAACACCATATATTTT.

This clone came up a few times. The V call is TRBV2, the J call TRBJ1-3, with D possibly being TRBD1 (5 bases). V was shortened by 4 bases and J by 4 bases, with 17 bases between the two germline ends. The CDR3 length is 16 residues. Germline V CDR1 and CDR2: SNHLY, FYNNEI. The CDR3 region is CASSAAGSGAGNTIYF. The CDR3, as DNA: TGTGCCAGCAGTGCCGCAGGGTCAGGAGCGGGAAACACCATATATTTT.

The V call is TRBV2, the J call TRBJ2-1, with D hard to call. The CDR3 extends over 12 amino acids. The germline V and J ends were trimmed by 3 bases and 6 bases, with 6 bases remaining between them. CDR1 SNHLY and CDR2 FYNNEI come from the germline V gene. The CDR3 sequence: CASSDGFNEQFF. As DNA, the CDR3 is TGTGCCAGCAGTGATGGCTTCAATGAGCAGTTCTTC.

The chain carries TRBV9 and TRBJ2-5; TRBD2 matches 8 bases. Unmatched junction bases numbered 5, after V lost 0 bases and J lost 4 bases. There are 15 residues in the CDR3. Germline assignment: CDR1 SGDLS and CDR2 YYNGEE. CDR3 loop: CASSVEAGEGETQYF. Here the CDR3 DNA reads TGTGCCAGCAGCGTAGAAGCGGGAGAAGGAGAGACCCAGTACTTC.

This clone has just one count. CDR3 amino acids: CASRQLTGTQETQYF. CDR3 nucleotides: TGTGCCAGCAGACAACTAACCGGGACACAAGAGACCCAGTACTTC. V usage is TRBV11-2 and J usage is TRBJ2-5; TRBD1 might be the D (6 bases). CDR3 length equals 15 residues. In germline, CDR1 is SGHAT, CDR2 FQNNGV. Deletions cut 6 bases from V and 2 bases from J, with 16 bases between.

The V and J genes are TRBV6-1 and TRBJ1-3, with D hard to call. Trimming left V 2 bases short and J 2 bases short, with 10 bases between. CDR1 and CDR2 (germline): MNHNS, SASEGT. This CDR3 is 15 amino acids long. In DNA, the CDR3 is TGTGCCAGCAGTGAACCCTCTGCGGCTGGAAACACCATATATTTT. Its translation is CASSEPSAAGNTIYF.

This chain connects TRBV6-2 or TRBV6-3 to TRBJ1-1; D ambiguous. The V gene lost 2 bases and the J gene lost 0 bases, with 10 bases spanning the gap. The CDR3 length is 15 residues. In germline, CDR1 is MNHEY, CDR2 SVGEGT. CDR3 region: CASSYRGLMNTEAFF. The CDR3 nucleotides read TGTGCCAGCAGTTACCGGGGTCTCATGAACACTGAAGCTTTCTTT.

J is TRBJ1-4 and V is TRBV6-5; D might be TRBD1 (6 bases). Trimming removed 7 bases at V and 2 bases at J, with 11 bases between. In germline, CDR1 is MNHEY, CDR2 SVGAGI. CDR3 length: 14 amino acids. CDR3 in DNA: TGTGCCAGCATCGCGGGGGGCACTAATGAAAAACTGTTTTTT. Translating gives CASIAGGTNEKLFF.

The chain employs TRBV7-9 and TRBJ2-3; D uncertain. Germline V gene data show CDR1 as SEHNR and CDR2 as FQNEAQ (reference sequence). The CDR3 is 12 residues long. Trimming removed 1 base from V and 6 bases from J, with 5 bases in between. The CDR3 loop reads CASSLDRDTQYF. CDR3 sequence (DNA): TGTGCCAGCAGCTTAGATCGGGATACGCAGTATTTT.

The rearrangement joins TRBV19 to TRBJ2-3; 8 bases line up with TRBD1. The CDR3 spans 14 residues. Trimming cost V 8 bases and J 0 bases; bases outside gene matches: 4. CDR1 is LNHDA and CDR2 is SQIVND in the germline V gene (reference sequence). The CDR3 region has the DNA TGTGCCAGTCAGACAGGGGCTAGCACAGATACGCAGTATTTT. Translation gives CASQTGASTDTQYF.

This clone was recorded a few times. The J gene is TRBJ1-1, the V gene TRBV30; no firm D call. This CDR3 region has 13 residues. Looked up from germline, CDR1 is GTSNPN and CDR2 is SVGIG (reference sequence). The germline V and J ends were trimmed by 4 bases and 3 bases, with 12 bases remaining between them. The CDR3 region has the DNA TGTGCCTGGAATCGGGAGGAGTACACTGAAGCTTTCTTT. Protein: CAWNREEYTEAFF. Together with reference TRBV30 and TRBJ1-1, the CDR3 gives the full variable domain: SQTIHQWPATLVQPVGSPLSLECTVEGTSNPNLYWYRQAAGRGLQLLFYSVGIGQISSEVPQNLSASRPQDRQFILSSKKLLLSDSGFYLCAWNREEYTEAFFGQGTRLTVV.

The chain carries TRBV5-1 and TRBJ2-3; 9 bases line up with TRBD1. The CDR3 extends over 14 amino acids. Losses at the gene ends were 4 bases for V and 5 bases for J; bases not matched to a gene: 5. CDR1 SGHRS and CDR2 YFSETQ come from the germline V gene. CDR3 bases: TGCGCCAGCAGCACCGGGACAGGGAGAGATACGCAGTATTTT. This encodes CASSTGTGRDTQYF.

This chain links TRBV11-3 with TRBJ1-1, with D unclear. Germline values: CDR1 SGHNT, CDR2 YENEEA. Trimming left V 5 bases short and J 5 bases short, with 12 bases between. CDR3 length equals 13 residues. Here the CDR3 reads CASSHSLRTEAFF. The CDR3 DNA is TGTGCCAGCAGCCACAGCCTCAGGACTGAAGCTTTCTTT.

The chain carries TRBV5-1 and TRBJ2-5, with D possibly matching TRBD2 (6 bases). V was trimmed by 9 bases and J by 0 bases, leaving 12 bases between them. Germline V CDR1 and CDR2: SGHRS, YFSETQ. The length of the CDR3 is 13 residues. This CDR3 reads CATQRGNQETQYF. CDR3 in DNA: TGCGCCACCCAACGGGGGAACCAAGAGACCCAGTACTTC.

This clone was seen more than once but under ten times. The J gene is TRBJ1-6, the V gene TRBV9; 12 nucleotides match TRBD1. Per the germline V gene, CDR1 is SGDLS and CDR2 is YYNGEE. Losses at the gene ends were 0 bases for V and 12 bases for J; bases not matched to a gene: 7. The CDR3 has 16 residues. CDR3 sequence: CASSVEPGTGGRPLHF. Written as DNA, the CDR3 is TGTGCCAGCAGCGTAGAACCCGGGACAGGGGGCCGACCCCTCCACTTT. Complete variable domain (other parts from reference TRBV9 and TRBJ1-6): DSGVTQTPKHLITATGQRVTLRCSPRSGDLSVYWYQQSLDQGLQFLIQYYNGEERAKGNILERFSAQQFPDLHSELNLSSLELGDSALYFCASSVEPGTGGRPLHFGNGTRLTVT.

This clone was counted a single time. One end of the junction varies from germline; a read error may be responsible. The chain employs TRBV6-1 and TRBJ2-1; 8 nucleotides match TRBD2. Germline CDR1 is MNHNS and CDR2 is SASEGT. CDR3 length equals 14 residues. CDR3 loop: CASSSAGGDNEQFF. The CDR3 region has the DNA TGTGCCAGCAGTAGTGCCGGGGGGGACAACGAGCAGTTCTTC.

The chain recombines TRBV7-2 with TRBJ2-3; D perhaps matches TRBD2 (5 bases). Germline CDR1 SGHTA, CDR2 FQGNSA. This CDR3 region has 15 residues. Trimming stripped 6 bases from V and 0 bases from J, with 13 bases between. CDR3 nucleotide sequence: TGTGCCAGCAGGACCGGGATTCCTAGCACAGATACGCAGTATTTT. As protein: CASRTGIPSTDTQYF.

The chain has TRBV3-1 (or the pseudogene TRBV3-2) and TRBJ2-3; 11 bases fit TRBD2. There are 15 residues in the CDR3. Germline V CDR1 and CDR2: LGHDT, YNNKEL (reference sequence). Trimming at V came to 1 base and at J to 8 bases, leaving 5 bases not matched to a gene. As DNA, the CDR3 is TGTGCCAGCAGCCAAGGGCTAGCGGGAGGCGGTACGCAGTATTTT. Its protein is CASSQGLAGGGTQYF.